This TCR beta chain was sequenced for a study of cytomegalovirus exposure and HLA in healthy donors. Overall study findings and caveats: Listed as cytomegalovirus-associated were more than 150 TCR beta chains.

Primers for the PCR totalled 60 Vbeta and 13 Jbeta. Using immunoSEQ multiplex PCR, the repertoire was profiled, and TCRdb retains in-frame clones only, with some absent. The repertoire holds 150,000 to 200,000 clones, 70% to 80% seen once, with around 2.2% in the top ten. On this clone itself: Antigen unknown.

This CDR3 is 13 amino acids long. The germline V gene has CDR1 SGHDN and CDR2 FVKESK. Trimming left V 3 bases short and J 2 bases short, with 7 bases between. Sequenced: PBMCs. The sequence was collected from a man aged 50-59 years in good health and CMV-seropositive. The V gene is TRBV14, the J gene TRBJ2-5, with D unclear. CDR3 sequence: CASSHRNQETQYF. CDR3 nucleotide sequence: TGTGCCAGCAGCCACAGGAATCAAGAGACCCAGTACTTC.